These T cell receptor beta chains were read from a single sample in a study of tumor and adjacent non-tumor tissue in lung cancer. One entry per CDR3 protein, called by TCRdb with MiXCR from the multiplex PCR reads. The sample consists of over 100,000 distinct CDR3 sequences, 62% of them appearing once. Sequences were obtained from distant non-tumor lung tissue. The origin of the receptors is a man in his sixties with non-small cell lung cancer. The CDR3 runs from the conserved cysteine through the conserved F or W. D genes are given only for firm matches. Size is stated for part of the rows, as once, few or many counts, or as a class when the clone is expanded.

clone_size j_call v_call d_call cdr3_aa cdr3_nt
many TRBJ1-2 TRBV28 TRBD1 CASSLDGTGAYGYGYTF TGTGCCAGCAGTTTAGATGGAACAGGGGCTTATGGGTATGGCTACACCTTC
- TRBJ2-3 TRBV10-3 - CAISDTSFDTQYF TGTGCTATCAGTGACACTAGCTTCGATACGCAGTATTTT
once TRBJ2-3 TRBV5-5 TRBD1 CANSSLGTGTDTRYF TGTGCCAACAGCTCTCTAGGGACAGGTACAGATACGCGGTATTTT
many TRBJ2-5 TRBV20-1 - CSAEGGAGETQYF TGCAGTGCAGAGGGGGGGGCCGGAGAGACCCAGTACTTC
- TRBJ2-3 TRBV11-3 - CASGFGGKGDTQCF TGTGCCAGCGGCTTTGGCGGGAAAGGAGATACGCAGTGTTTT
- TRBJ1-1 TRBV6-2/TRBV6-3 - CASIPTQTGLVSTEAFF TGTGCCAGCATCCCAACGCAGACAGGATTGGTGAGCACTGAAGCTTTCTTT
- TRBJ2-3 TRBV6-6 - CASRPHRDTVSTGTQYF TGTGCCAGCAGGCCACACCGGGACACGGTGAGCACAGGTACGCAATATTTT
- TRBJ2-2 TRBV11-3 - CVSSLVTVGELFF TGTGTCAGTAGCTTAGTCACAGTCGGGGAGCTGTTTTTT
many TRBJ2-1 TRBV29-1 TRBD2 CSVEIAGLATEQFF TGCAGCGTTGAGATCGCCGGACTAGCCACTGAGCAGTTCTTC
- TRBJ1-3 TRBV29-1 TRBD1 CSVLVGQHSGNTIYF TGCAGCGTTCTAGTGGGACAGCATTCTGGAAACACCATATATTTT
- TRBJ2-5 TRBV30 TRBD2 CAWGGTSGNSETQYF TGTGCCTGGGGCGGGACTAGCGGGAACTCGGAGACCCAGTATTTC
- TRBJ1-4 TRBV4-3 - CASSQDLRGNEKLFF TGCGCCAGCAGCCAAGATCTCAGGGGAAATGAAAAACTGTTTTTT
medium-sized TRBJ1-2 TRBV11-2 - CASSLLTGPDSNYGYTF TGTGCCAGCAGCTTATTAACAGGCCCGGACAGTAACTATGGCTACACCTTC
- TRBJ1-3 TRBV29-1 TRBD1 CSIRAGQHSGNTIYF TGTAGCATTCGAGCGGGACAGCATTCTGGAAACACCATATATTTT
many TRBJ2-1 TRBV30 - CASSDSLYYNEQFF TGTGCCTCCTCGGACTCCCTCTACTACAATGAGCAGTTCTTC
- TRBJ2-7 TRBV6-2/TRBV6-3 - CAISYSVEEPYEQYF TGTGCCATCAGTTACTCAGTGGAAGAGCCCTACGAGCAGTACTTC
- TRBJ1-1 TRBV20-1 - CSASPLDRNTEAFF TGCAGTGCTAGCCCCCTGGACAGGAACACTGAAGCTTTCTTT
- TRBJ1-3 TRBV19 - CASSIGQGNTIYF TGTGCCAGTAGTATTGGGCAGGGAAACACCATATATTTT
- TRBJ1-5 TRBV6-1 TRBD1 CASKGQVTKQPQHF TGTGCCAGCAAGGGACAGGTGACCAAACAGCCCCAGCATTTT
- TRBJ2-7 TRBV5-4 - CTSSLPQTYGQYF TGTACCAGCAGCTTACCCCAGACCTACGGGCAGTACTTC
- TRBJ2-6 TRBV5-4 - CTSSQRGDGRGANVLTF TGTACCAGCAGTCAAAGAGGGGACGGCCGCGGGGCCAACGTCCTGACTTTC
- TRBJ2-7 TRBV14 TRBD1 CVSSGPGQGMYEKYF TGTGTCAGCAGCGGACCGGGACAGGGGATGTACGAGAAATACTTC
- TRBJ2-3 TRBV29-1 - CGVDGGKGTDTQFF TGCGGCGTTGACGGCGGGAAGGGCACAGATACGCAGTTTTTT
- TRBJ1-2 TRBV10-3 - CAISEFGGGNYGYTF TGTGCCATAAGTGAATTCGGGGGTGGTAACTATGGCTACACCTTC
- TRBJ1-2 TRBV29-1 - CSVKLGAAGPYGHTF TGCAGCGTTAAGCTCGGGGCGGCAGGTCCCTATGGCCACACCTTC
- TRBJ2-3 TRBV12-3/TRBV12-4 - CASSSQRGRIDTQYF TGTGCCAGCAGTAGTCAAAGGGGCCGCATAGATACACAGTATTTT
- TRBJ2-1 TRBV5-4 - CASSSKLEGYNEQFF TGTGCCAGCAGCTCCAAACTGGAAGGTTACAATGAGCAGTTCTTC
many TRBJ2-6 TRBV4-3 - CASSQPRGGSGANVLTF TGCGCCAGCAGCCAACCCCGAGGAGGGTCTGGGGCCAACGTCCTGACTTTC
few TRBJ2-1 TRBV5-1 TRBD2 CASSLAGFYNEQFF TGCGCCAGCAGCTTAGCGGGGTTCTACAATGAGCAGTTCTTC